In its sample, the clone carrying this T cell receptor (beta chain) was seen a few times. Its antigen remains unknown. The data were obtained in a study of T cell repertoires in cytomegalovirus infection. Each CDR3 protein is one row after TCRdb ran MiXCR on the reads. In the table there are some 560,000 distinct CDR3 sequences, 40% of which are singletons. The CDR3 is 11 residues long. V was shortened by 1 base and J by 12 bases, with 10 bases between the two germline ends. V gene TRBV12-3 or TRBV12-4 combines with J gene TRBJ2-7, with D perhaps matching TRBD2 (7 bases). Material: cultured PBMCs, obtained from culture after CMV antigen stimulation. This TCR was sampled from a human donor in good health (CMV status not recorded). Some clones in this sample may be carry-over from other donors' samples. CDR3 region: CASSLGGGLYF. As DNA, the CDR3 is TGTGCCAGCAGTTTAGGGGGGGGCCTGTACTTC.